The 29 T cell receptor beta chains listed next were all sequenced from one sample in a study of cytomegalovirus exposure and HLA in healthy donors. In the PCR, 60 Vbeta and 13 Jbeta primers were used. The method was immunoSEQ multiplex PCR; TCRdb's version includes in-frame clones alone and lacks a portion of them. The sample carries roughly 120,000 clones, around 80% recorded once. The sample comprised PBMCs. The receptors here all came from a man aged 18 to 35 in good health and CMV-seronegative.

The chain combines TRBV7-2 with TRBJ2-7, with D tentatively TRBD2 (6 bases). Germline-derived CDR1 and CDR2 are SGHTA and FQGNSA. Trimming removed 8 bases from V and 2 bases from J, with 10 bases in between. The CDR3 loop spans 12 amino acids. CDR3 nucleotide sequence: TGTGCCAGCGAGGCGGGAACCTACGAGCAGTACTTC. Amino acid sequence: CASEAGTYEQYF.

The chain joins TRBV7-9 to TRBJ2-3, with TRBD2 as a possible D gene (6 bases). This CDR3 has 16 residues. Germline assignment: CDR1 SEHNR and CDR2 FQNEAQ (reference sequence). Trimming took off 5 bases at V and 3 bases at J, with 18 bases between the two ends. CDR3 bases: TGTGCCAGCAGCCTGGGGACTTTATCTAGAACAGATACGCAGTATTTT. Residues: CASSLGTLSRTDTQYF.

This clone has a single count. The rearrangement links TRBV5-4 to TRBJ2-7, with 11 bases matching TRBD2. The CDR3 runs to 16 residues. The germline CDR1 and CDR2 sequences are SGHNT and YYREEE (reference sequence). The V segment lost 1 base and the J segment 2 bases; nucleotides outside the gene matches: 5. The CDR3 region is CASSLSLAGGTYEQYF. The CDR3 coding sequence is TGTGCCAGCAGCTTGTCCCTAGCGGGAGGCACCTACGAGCAGTACTTC.

The chain uses TRBV9 and TRBJ1-6, with D perhaps matching TRBD1 (6 bases). Trimming left V 2 bases short and J 13 bases short, with 16 bases between. The CDR3 covers 14 residues. From germline, CDR1 is SGDLS and CDR2 YYNGEE. The CDR3 region is CASSVRGRENPLHF. The CDR3 nucleotides are TGTGCCAGCAGCGTCAGGGGCAGGGAGAATCCCCTCCACTTT.

This chain links TRBV2 with TRBJ2-3, with TRBD2 matching over 7 bases. Trimming removed 10 bases from V and 3 bases from J; junction bases left unmatched: 4. There are 12 residues in the CDR3. Germline V gives CDR1 SNHLY, CDR2 FYNNEI. The CDR3 nucleotides read TGTGCCAAAAGGGAGGGGACAGATACGCAGTATTTT. Protein product: CAKREGTDTQYF.

This clone was observed once. The chain employs TRBV7-9 and TRBJ2-1; D not certain. V lost 1 base, J lost 1 base, and 11 bases lay in between. From germline, CDR1 is SEHNR and CDR2 FQNEAQ (reference sequence). The CDR3 sequence is 16 residues long. In DNA, the CDR3 is TGTGCCAGCAGCTTAGGAGGTTCCCTGTCCTACAATGAGCAGTTCTTC. This codes for CASSLGGSLSYNEQFF.

The rearrangement links TRBV7-2 to TRBJ2-5; TRBD2 is a possible D gene (6 bases). The DNA matches TRBJ2-7 better at its end, which makes the J call doubtful. Germline CDR1 SGHTA, CDR2 FQGNSA. The CDR3 runs to 17 residues. Here the CDR3 DNA reads TGTGCCAGCAGCTCACACGCCGGGACTGTAGCAGCCTACGAGCAGTACTTC. The encoded protein is CASSSHAGTVAAYEQYF.

This clone turned up a few times. This CDR3 fails to terminate in the conserved phenylalanine or tryptophan, so it likely reflects a read error. It is unclear where the CDR3 begins or ends on the DNA, so no DNA is shown, and the CDR3 is as TCRdb lists it. V gene TRBV25-1 combines with J gene TRBJ2-6; the table assigns TRBD1, which was not confirmed against the DNA. The CDR3 spans 11 amino acids, including both terminal residues. CDR1 is MGHDK, CDR2 SYGVNS, per germline. The CDR3 loop is CASSESRDSSG.

The rearrangement links TRBV7-2 to TRBJ2-1, with 8 bases lining up with TRBD2. Germline V gene data show CDR1 as SGHTA and CDR2 as FQGNSA. The CDR3 is 15 residues long. With V trimmed by 3 bases and J by 7 bases, 8 bases remained unmatched. CDR3 coding DNA: TGTGCCAGCAGCTTGGGGCCTAGCGGGCTTAATGAGCAGTTCTTC. Protein product: CASSLGPSGLNEQFF.

This clone was counted only a few times. This rearrangement joins TRBV19 to TRBJ1-5, with a weak D call TRBD1 (6 bases). The CDR3 consists of 15 residues. From germline, CDR1 is LNHDA and CDR2 SQIVND (reference sequence). V lost 7 bases, J lost 0 bases, and 13 bases lay in between. The CDR3 DNA is TGTGCCAGTACCAGAACAGGGATTAGCAATCAGCCCCAGCATTTT. Its protein product is CASTRTGISNQPQHF.

This sequence joins TRBV10-1 and TRBJ2-1, with 8 bases fitting TRBD1. This CDR3 region has 17 residues. The V gene end was trimmed by 6 bases and the J gene end by 0 bases; junction bases not matched to a gene: 10. Germline assignment: CDR1 WNHNN and CDR2 SYGVQD (reference sequence). CDR3 nucleotide sequence: TGCGCCAGCAGCCTCGGACAGGGAGATATCTCCTACAATGAGCAGTTCTTC. Its protein product is CASSLGQGDISYNEQFF.

The CDR3 region has the DNA TGTGCCAGCACCCTTAGAGATGAGCAGTTCTTC. Translating it yields CASTLRDEQFF. This chain uses TRBV2 with TRBJ2-1; D is undetermined. This CDR3 comprises 11 residues. CDR1 SNHLY and CDR2 FYNNEI come from the germline V gene. The V and J ends lost 7 bases and 8 bases respectively, with 9 bases between them.

The V call is TRBV18, the J call TRBJ1-1; 8 nucleotides align to TRBD1. CDR1 is KGHSH and CDR2 is LQKENI in the germline V gene. Trimming cost V 3 bases and J 0 bases; bases outside gene matches: 6. CDR3 size: 16 residues. The CDR3 nucleotides read TGTGCCAGCTCACCGGGACAGGTCTCTGTGAACACTGAAGCTTTCTTT. Encoded protein: CASSPGQVSVNTEAFF.

The CDR3 region is CASNDRGSNQPQHF. For the CDR3, the DNA is TGTGCCAGCAACGATCGGGGGAGCAATCAGCCCCAGCATTTT. V usage is TRBV2 and J usage is TRBJ1-5, with D possibly TRBD1 on 5 matching bases. Trimming took 7 bases from V and 1 from J, leaving 11 bases between them. The CDR3 spans 14 residues. Germline values: CDR1 SNHLY, CDR2 FYNNEI.

This sequence joins TRBV6-1 and TRBJ1-4; 8 nucleotides agree with TRBD1. The CDR3 runs 17 residues. The germline V gene has CDR1 MNHNS and CDR2 SASEGT. V was pared by 1 base and J by 7 bases, with 11 bases of the junction left unmatched. This CDR3 is CASSEERTGYGSEKLFF. CDR3 sequence (DNA): TGTGCCAGCAGTGAAGAACGGACAGGGTATGGAAGTGAAAAACTGTTTTTT.

This chain links TRBV7-9 with TRBJ2-5; TRBD2 agrees at 14 bases. V gave up 3 bases and J gave up 2 bases; unmatched junction bases: 5. The CDR3 length is 17 residues. In germline, CDR1 is SEHNR, CDR2 FQNEAQ (reference sequence). The CDR3 spells CASSFPTSGRGQETQYF. In DNA, the CDR3 is TGTGCCAGCAGCTTCCCGACTAGCGGGAGGGGGCAAGAGACCCAGTACTTC.

The J gene is TRBJ1-6, the V gene TRBV15; 9 nucleotides agree with TRBD1. Germline V gene lookup returns CDR1 LNHNV and CDR2 YYDKDF (reference sequence). The J segment lost 7 bases and the V segment lost 1 base, leaving 8 bases of the junction unmatched. The CDR3 extends over 17 amino acids. The CDR3 loop reads CATSRAPGQGGNSPLHF. In nucleotides, the CDR3 is TGTGCCACCAGCAGAGCACCGGGACAGGGTGGGAATTCACCCCTCCACTTT.

The gene calls are TRBV4-3 and TRBJ2-1, with D perhaps matching TRBD2 (5 bases). This CDR3 is built from 15 residues. Trimming took 3 bases from V and 7 from J, leaving 16 bases between them. CDR1 and CDR2 (germline): LGHNA, YSLEER. Here the CDR3 DNA reads TGCGCCAGCAGCCAGGCGGAGAGGGAGTCGAATGAGCAGTTCTTC. It codes for CASSQAERESNEQFF.

The chain recombines TRBV29-1 with TRBJ1-1; the match to TRBD1 covers 7 bases. CDR3 size: 15 residues. After removal of 6 bases from V and 0 bases from J, the junction contained 10 bases not matched to a gene. CDR1 is SQVTM and CDR2 is ANQGSEA in the germline V gene. The CDR3: CSVTGTALLNTEAFF. CDR3 nucleotides: TGCAGCGTAACCGGGACAGCCCTCCTGAACACTGAAGCTTTCTTT.

This rearrangement joins TRBV11-2 to TRBJ1-2; 11 nucleotides align to TRBD1. Germline V gene lookup returns CDR1 SGHAT and CDR2 FQNNGV. The CDR3 runs to 17 residues. J gave up 7 bases and V 4 bases, and 14 bases lay outside the gene matches. Here the CDR3 reads CASSSSRTGGAGPGYTF. The CDR3 DNA sequence: TGTGCCAGCAGCTCATCCCGGACAGGGGGCGCGGGCCCTGGCTACACCTTC. Supplemented by reference TRBV11-2 and TRBJ1-2, the full variable domain reads EAGVAQSPRYKIIEKRQSVAFWCNPISGHATLYWYQQILGQGPKLLIQFQNNGVVDDSQLPKDRFSAERLKGVDSTLKIQPAKLEDSAVYLCASSSSRTGGAGPGYTFGSGTRLTVV.

The chain carries TRBV7-8 and TRBJ1-1; D may be TRBD1 (6 bases). Germline V gene data show CDR1 as SGHVS and CDR2 as FQNEAQ. CDR3 length equals 16 residues. V was cut by 5 bases and J by 0 bases, with 16 bases left in between. For the CDR3, the DNA is TGTGCCAGCAGCCCAGGCGGTTCAGGGGTGAACACTGAAGCTTTCTTT. As protein: CASSPGGSGVNTEAFF.

This clone has more than one count but fewer than ten. This chain links TRBV7-8 with TRBJ2-3, with a weak D call TRBD2 (6 bases). The V end was cut by 5 bases, the J end by 2 bases, with 14 bases between. CDR1 and CDR2 (germline): SGHVS, FQNEAQ. The length of the CDR3 is 15 residues. The CDR3 loop reads CASSAGTVITDTQYF. CDR3 coding DNA: TGTGCCAGCAGCGCCGGGACTGTCATCACAGATACGCAGTATTTT. Together with reference TRBV7-8 and TRBJ2-3, the CDR3 gives the full variable domain: GAGVSQSPRYKVAKRGQDVALRCDPISGHVSLFWYQQALGQGPEFLTYFQNEAQLDKSGLPSDRFFAERPEGSVSTLKIQRTQQEDSAVYLCASSAGTVITDTQYFGPGTRLTVL.

This clone was detected a few times. This chain uses TRBV4-2 with TRBJ2-3, with 10 bases lining up with TRBD2. Germline CDR1 reads LGHNA; CDR2 reads YNFKEQ. This CDR3 contains 18 residues. J gave up 0 bases and V 2 bases, and 8 bases lay outside the gene matches. The CDR3 spells CASSQQIPTSGSTDTQYF. In DNA form, the CDR3 reads TGTGCCAGCAGCCAACAAATCCCGACTAGCGGGAGCACAGATACGCAGTATTTT.

The chain uses TRBV6-5 and TRBJ2-7; tentatively, D is TRBD2 (5 bases). V lost 4 bases and J 7 bases, leaving 17 bases between the germline ends. CDR3 length: 14 residues. CDR1 MNHEY and CDR2 SVGAGI come from the germline V gene. The DNA of the CDR3 is TGTGCCAGCAGTTTCGAAAGGGCCGGGAAAGAGCAGTACTTC. Its protein product is CASSFERAGKEQYF.

The chain links TRBV5-8 to TRBJ2-1; 10 bases match TRBD2. This CDR3 is 16 amino acids long. CDR1 SGHTS and CDR2 YDEGEE come from the germline V gene. Trimming took 4 bases from V and 8 from J; bases not matched to a gene: 12. The CDR3: CASSRGRLAGEDEQFF. CDR3 sequence (DNA): TGTGCCAGCAGCCGCGGGCGTCTAGCGGGAGAAGATGAGCAGTTCTTC.

This clone was counted between two and nine times. The V and J genes are TRBV2 and TRBJ2-7; D is uncertain. The V gene lost 5 bases and the J gene lost 7 bases, with 12 bases spanning the gap. This CDR3 contains 12 residues. Germline V lookup: CDR1 SNHLY, CDR2 FYNNEI. The CDR3 bases are TGTGCCAGCAGTCCTCAGACGTGGGAGCAGTACGTC. Translated: CASSPQTWEQYV.

CDR3 amino acids: CASGSTGGTDTQYF. As DNA, the CDR3 is TGTGCTAGTGGTTCGACAGGGGGTACAGATACGCAGTATTTT. The V gene is TRBV12-5, the J gene TRBJ2-3, with TRBD1 identical over 9 bases. The CDR3 extends over 14 amino acids. V gave up 4 bases and J gave up 3 bases; unmatched junction bases: 2. Germline loops: CDR1 LGHNT, CDR2 FRNRAP. Full variable domain (rest looked up from reference TRBV12-5 and TRBJ2-3): DARVTQTPRHKVTEMGQEVTMRCQPILGHNTVFWYRQTMMQGLELLAYFRNRAPLDDSGMPKDRFSAEMPDATLATLKIQPSEPRDSAVYFCASGSTGGTDTQYFGPGTRLTVL.

The table lists this clone with a few counts. The chain recombines TRBV4-1 with TRBJ1-1; D is uncertain. V dropped 1 base and J dropped 5 bases, with 14 bases sitting between them. The CDR3 contains 15 residues. Germline V gives CDR1 MGHRA, CDR2 YSYEKL. CDR3 residues: CASSQVPPPGTEAFF. The CDR3 bases are TGCGCCAGCAGCCAAGTTCCTCCGCCGGGGACTGAAGCTTTCTTT.

This CDR3 reads CASSQEGVGFANTGELFF. CDR3 in DNA: TGTGCCAGCAGCCAAGAAGGGGTGGGTTTCGCGAACACCGGGGAGCTGTTTTTT. The V and J genes are TRBV4-2 and TRBJ2-2; possible D gene TRBD1, 5 bases. The V and J ends lost 0 bases and 0 bases respectively, with 14 bases between them. Germline V gene sequence: CDR1 LGHNA, CDR2 YNFKEQ. The CDR3 is made up of 18 amino acids.